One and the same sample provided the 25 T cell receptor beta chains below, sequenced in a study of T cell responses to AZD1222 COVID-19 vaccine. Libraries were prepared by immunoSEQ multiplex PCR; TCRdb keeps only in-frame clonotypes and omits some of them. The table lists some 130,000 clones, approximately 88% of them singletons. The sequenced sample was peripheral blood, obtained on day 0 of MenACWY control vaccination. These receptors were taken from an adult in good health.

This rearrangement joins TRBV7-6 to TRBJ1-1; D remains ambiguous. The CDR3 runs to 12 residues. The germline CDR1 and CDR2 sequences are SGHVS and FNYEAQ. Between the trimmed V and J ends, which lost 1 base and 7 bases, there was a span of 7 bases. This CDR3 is CASSLVQSEAFF. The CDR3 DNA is TGTGCCAGCAGCTTAGTTCAGAGTGAAGCTTTCTTT.

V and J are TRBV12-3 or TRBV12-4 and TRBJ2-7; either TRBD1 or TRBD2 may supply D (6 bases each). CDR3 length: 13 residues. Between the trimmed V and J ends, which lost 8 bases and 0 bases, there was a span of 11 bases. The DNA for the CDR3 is TGTGCCAGCGGAGGAGGGGGCTCCTACGAGCAGTACTTC. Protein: CASGGGGSYEQYF.

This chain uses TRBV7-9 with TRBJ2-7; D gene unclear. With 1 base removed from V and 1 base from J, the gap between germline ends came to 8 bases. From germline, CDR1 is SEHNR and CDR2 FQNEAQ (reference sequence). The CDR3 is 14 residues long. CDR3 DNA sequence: TGTGCCAGCAGCTTAGGAGACCGTTCCTACGAGCAGTACTTC. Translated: CASSLGDRSYEQYF.

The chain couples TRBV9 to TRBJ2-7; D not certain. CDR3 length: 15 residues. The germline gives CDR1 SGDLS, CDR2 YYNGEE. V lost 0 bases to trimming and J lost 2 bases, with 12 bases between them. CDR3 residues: CASSVADIPAYEQYF. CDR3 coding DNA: TGTGCCAGCAGCGTAGCTGACATCCCCGCCTACGAGCAGTACTTC. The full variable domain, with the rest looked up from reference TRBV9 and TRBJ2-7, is DSGVTQTPKHLITATGQRVTLRCSPRSGDLSVYWYQQSLDQGLQFLIQYYNGEERAKGNILERFSAQQFPDLHSELNLSSLELGDSALYFCASSVADIPAYEQYFGPGTRLTVT.

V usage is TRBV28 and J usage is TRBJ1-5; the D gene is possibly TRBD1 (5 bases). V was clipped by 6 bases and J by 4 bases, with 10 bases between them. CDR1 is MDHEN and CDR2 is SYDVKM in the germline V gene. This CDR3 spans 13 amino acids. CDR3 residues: CASSRDPNQPQHF. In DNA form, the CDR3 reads TGTGCCAGCAGCCGGGACCCTAATCAGCCCCAGCATTTT.

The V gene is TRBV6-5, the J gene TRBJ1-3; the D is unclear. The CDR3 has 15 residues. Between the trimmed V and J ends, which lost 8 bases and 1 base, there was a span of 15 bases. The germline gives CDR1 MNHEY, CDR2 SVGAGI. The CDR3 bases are TGTGCCAGCGCTCTTGACTGGGTATCTGGAAACACCATATATTTT. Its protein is CASALDWVSGNTIYF.

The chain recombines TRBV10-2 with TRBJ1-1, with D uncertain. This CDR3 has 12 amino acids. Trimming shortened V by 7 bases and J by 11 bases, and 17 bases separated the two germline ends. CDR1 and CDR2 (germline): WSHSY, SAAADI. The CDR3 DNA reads TGCGCCAGCAATGATTACGGGTTGGATGCTTTCTTT. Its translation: CASNDYGLDAFF.

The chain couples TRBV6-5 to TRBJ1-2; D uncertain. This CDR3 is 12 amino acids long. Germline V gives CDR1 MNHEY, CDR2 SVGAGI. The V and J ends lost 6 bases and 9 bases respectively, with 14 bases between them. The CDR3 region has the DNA TGTGCCAGCAGGGCGAAAGGGCGGAGCTACACCTTC. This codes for CASRAKGRSYTF.

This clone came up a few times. The CDR3 sequence: CAWREYEQYF. The CDR3 DNA reads as TGTGCCTGGAGGGAATACGAGCAGTACTTC. V and J are TRBV30 and TRBJ2-7; D not resolved. The CDR3 has 10 amino acids. Germline values: CDR1 GTSNPN, CDR2 SVGIG (reference sequence). V lost 3 bases and J lost 4, with 4 bases in between.

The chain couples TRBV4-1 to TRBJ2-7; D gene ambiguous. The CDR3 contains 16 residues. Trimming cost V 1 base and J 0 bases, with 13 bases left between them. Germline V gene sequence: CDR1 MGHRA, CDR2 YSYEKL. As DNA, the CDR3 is TGCGCCAGCAGCCAAGCGGTGGGTGCTAGCTCCTACGAGCAGTACTTC. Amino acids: CASSQAVGASSYEQYF.

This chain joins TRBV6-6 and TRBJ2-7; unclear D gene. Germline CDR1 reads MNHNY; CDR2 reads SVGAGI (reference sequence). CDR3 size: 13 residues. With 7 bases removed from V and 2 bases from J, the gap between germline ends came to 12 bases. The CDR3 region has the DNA TGTGCCAGCACCAAAGGCTGGGCCTACGAGCAGTACTTC. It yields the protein CASTKGWAYEQYF.

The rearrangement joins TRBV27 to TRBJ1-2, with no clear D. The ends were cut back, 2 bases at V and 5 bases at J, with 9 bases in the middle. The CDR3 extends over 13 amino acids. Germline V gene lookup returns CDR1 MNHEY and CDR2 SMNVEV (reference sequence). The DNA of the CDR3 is TGTGCCAGCAGTTTAAAGGGAGAGTATGGCTACACCTTC. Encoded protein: CASSLKGEYGYTF.

In nucleotides, the CDR3 is TGTGCCAGCAGTTTTACAGGGACTGAAGCTTTCTTT. Translation gives CASSFTGTEAFF. V gene TRBV11-2 combines with J gene TRBJ1-1; D is possibly TRBD1 (6 bases). V dropped 6 bases and J dropped 5 bases, with 10 bases sitting between them. CDR1 is SGHAT, CDR2 FQNNGV, per germline. The CDR3 covers 12 residues.

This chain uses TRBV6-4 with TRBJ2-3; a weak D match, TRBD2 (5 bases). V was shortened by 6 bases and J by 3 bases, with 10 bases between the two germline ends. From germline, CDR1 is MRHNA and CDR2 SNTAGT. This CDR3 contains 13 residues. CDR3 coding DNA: TGTGCCAGCAGCCTAACGGGGACAGATACGCAGTATTTT. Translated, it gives CASSLTGTDTQYF.

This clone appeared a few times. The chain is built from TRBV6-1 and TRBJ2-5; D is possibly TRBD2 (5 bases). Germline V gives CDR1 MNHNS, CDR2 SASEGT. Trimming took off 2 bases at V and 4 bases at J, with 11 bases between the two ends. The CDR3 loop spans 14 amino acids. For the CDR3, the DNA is TGTGCCAGCAGTGAACGGTGGGCGGGAGAGACCCAGTACTTC. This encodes CASSERWAGETQYF.

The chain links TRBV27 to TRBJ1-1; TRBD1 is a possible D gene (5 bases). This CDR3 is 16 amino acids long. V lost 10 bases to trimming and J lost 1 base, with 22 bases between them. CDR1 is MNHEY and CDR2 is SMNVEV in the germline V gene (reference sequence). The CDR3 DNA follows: TGTGCCACCAAGGTTTTGGGTGGGGGGTCGAACACTGAAGCTTTCTTT. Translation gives CATKVLGGGSNTEAFF.

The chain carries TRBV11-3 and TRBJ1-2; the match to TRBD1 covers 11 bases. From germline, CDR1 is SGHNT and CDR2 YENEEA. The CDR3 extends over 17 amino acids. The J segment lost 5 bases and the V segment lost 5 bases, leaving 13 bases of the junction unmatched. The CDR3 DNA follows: TGTGCCAGCAGCCATATTTGGACAGGGGGCGGCTGTTATGGCTACACCTTC. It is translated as CASSHIWTGGGCYGYTF.

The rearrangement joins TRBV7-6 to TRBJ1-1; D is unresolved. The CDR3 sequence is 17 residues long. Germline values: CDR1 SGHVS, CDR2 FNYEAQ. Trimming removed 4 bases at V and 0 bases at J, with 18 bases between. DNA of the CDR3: TGTGCCAGCAGCTCACGTCGAGGCAGGATCTTGAACACTGAAGCTTTCTTT. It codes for CASSSRRGRILNTEAFF.

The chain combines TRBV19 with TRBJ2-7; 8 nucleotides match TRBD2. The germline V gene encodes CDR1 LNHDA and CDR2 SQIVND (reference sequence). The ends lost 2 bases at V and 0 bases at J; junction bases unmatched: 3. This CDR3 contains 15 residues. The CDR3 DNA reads TGTGCCAGTAGTATAATAAGCGGGGGCTCCTACGAGCAGTACTTC. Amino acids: CASSIISGGSYEQYF.

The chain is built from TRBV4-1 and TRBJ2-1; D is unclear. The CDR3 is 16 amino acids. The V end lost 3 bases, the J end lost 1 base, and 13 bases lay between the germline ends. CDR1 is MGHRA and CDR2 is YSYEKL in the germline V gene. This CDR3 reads CASSQGDLGSYNEQFF. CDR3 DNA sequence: TGCGCCAGCAGCCAGGGTGATCTAGGATCCTACAATGAGCAGTTCTTC.

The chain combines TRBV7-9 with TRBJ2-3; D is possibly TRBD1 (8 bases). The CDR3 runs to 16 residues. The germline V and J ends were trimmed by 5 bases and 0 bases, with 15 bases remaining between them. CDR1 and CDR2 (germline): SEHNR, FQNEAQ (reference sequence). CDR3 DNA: TGTGCCAGCAGCCTAAACAGGGGGGGAAGCACAGATACGCAGTATTTT. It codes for CASSLNRGGSTDTQYF.

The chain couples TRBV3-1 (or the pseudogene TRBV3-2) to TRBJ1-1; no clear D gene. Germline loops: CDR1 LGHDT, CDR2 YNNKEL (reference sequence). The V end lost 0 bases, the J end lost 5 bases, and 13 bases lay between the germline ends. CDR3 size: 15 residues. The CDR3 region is CASSQDRTRGTEAFF. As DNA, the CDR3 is TGTGCCAGCAGCCAAGACAGGACCCGTGGGACTGAAGCTTTCTTT.

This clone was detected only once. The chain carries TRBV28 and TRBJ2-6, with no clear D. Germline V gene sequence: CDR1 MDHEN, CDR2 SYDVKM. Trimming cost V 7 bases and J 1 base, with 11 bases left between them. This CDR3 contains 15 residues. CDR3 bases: TGTGCCAGCATCCGCGCTGGTTCTGGGGCCAACGTCCTGACTTTC. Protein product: CASIRAGSGANVLTF.

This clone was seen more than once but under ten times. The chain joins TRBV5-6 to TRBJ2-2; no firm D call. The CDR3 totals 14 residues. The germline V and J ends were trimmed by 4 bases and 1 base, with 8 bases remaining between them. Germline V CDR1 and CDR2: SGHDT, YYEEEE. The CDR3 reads CASSPTLNTGELFF. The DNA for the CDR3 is TGTGCCAGCAGCCCAACACTGAACACCGGGGAGCTGTTTTTT.

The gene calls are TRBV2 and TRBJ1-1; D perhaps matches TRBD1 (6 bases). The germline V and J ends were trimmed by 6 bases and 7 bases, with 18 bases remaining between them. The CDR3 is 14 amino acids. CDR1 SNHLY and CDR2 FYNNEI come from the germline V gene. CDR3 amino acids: CASRGGVTTGEAFF. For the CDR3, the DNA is TGTGCCAGCAGAGGGGGAGTGACCACGGGTGAAGCTTTCTTT.